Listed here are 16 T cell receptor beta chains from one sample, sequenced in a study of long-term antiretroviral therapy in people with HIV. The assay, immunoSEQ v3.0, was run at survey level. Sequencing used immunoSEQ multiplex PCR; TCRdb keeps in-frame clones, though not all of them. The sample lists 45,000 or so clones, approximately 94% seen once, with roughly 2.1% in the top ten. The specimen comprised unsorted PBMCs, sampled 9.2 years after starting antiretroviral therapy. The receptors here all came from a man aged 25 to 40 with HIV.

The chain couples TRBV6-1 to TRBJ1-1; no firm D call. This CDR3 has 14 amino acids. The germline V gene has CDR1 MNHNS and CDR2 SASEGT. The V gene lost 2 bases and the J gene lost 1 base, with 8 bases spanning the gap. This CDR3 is CASSEPQKNTEAFF. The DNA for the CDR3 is TGTGCCAGCAGTGAACCCCAGAAGAACACTGAAGCTTTCTTT.

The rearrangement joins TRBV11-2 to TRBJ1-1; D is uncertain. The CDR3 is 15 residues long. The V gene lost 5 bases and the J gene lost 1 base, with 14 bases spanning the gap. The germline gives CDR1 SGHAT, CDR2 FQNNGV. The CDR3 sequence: CASSAGSPTNTEAFF. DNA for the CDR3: TGTGCCAGCAGCGCGGGTTCCCCAACGAACACTGAAGCTTTCTTT.

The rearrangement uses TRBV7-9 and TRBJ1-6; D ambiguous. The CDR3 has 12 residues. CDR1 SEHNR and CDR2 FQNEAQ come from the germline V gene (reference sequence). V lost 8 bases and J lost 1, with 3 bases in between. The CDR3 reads CASRSYNSPLHF. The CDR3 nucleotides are TGTGCCAGCCGTTCCTATAATTCACCCCTCCACTTT.

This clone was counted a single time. The DNA for the CDR3 is TGTGCCAGCAGTTCCGGGTCCCGAGGCACCGGGGAGCTGTTTTTT. Protein: CASSSGSRGTGELFF. The genes are TRBV27 and TRBJ2-2; no definite D call. CDR1 MNHEY and CDR2 SMNVEV come from the germline V gene (reference sequence). V shed 4 bases and J shed 4 bases, with 13 bases lying between them. This CDR3 has 15 amino acids.

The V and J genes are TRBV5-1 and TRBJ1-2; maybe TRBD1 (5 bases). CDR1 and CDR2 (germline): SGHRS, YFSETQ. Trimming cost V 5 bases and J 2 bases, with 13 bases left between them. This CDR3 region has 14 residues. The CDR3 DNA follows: TGCGCCAGCAGTGGAGCCGGGGGGAACTATGGCTACACCTTC. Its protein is CASSGAGGNYGYTF.

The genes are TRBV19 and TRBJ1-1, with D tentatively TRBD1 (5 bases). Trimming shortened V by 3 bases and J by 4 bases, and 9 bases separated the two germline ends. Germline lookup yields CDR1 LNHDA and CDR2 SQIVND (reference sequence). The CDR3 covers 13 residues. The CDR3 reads CASSIQGGTEAFF. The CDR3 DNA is TGTGCCAGTAGTATTCAGGGAGGCACTGAAGCTTTCTTT.

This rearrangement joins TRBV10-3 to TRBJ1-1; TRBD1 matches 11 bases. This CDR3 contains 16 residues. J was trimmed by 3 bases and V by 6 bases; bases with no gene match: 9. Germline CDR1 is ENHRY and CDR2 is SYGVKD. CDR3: CAISWGTGGIYTEAFF. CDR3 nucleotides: TGTGCCATCAGCTGGGGGACAGGGGGAATTTACACTGAAGCTTTCTTT.

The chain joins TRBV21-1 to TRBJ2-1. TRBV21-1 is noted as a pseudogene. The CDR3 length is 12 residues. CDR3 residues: CARRDWGNEQFF. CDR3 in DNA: TGTGCCAGACGCGACTGGGGTAATGAGCAGTTCTTC.

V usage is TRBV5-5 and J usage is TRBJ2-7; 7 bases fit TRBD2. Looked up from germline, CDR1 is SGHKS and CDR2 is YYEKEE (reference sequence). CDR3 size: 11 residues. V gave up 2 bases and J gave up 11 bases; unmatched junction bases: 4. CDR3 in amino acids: CASSFVRGEYV. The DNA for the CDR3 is TGTGCCAGCAGCTTCGTCCGGGGGGAGTACGTC.

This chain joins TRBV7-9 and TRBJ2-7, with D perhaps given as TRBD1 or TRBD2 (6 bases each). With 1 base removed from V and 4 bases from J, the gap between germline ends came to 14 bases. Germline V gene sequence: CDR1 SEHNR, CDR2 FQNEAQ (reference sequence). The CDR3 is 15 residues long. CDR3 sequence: CASSLGAGAGYEQYF. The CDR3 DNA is TGTGCCAGCAGCTTAGGAGCAGGGGCGGGGTACGAGCAGTACTTC.

The CDR3 here is CASSYSRAVGNTIYF. In DNA form, the CDR3 reads TGTGCCAGCAGTTACTCGAGAGCGGTTGGAAACACCATATATTTT. The chain links TRBV6-5 to TRBJ1-3, with D uncertain. From germline, CDR1 is MNHEY and CDR2 SVGAGI. Trimming took off 0 bases at V and 3 bases at J, with 9 bases between the two ends. This CDR3 is 15 amino acids long.

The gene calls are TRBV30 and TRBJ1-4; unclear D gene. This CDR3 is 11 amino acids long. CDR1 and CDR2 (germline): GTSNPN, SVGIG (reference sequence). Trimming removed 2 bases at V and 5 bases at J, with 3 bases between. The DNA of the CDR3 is TGTGCCTGGAGTAAAAATGAAAAACTGTTTTTT. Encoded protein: CAWSKNEKLFF.

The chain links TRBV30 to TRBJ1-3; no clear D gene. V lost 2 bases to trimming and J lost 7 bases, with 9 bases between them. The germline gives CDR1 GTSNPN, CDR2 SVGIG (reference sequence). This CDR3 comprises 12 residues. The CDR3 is CAWSTVGNTIYF. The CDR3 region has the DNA TGTGCCTGGAGTACAGTTGGTAACACCATATATTTT.

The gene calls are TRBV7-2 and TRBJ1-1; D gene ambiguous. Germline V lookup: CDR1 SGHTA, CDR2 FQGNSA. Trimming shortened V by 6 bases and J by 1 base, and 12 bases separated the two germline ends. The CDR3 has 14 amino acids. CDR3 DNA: TGTGCCAGCAGGGCGGGTCCAGGGAACACTGAAGCTTTCTTT. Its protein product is CASRAGPGNTEAFF.

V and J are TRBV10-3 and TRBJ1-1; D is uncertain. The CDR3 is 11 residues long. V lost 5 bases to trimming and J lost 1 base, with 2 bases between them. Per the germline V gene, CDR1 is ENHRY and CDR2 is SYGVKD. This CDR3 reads CAISRNTEAFF. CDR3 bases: TGTGCCATCAGTCGGAACACTGAAGCTTTCTTT.

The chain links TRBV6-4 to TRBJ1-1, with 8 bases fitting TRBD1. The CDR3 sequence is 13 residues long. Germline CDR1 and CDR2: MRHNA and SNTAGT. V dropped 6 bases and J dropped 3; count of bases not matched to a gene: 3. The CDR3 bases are TGTGCCAGCAGCAGGGGGCCGGACACTGAAGCTTTCTTT. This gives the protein CASSRGPDTEAFF.